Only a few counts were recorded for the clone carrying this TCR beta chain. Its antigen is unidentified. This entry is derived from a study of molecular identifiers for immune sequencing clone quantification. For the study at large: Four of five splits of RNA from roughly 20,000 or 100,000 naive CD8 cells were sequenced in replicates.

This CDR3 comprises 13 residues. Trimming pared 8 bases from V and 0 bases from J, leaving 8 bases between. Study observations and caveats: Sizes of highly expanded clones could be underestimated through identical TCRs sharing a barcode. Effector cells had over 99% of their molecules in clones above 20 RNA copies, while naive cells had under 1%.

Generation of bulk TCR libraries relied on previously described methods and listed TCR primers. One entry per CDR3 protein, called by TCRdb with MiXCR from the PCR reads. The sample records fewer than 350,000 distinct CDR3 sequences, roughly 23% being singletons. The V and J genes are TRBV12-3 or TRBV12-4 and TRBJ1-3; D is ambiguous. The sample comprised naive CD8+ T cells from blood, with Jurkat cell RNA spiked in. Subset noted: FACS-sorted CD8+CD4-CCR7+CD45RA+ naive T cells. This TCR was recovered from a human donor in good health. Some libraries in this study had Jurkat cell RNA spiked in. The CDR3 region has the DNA TGTGCCAGCGATACAATCTCTGGAAACACCATATATTTT. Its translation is CASDTISGNTIYF.